These T cell receptor beta chains were read from a single sample in a study of synovial regulatory T cells in juvenile arthritis. Clones were read by immunoSEQ multiplex PCR, and TCRdb kept only the in-frame ones, dropping some. Listed are around 10,000 clones; roughly 0.7% falls within the top ten. Sequenced sample: Treg cells from blood. These TCRs come from a donor aged 2-30 years with juvenile idiopathic arthritis. The CDR3 runs from the conserved cysteine through the conserved F or W.

>TRBJ1-1|TRBV12-5
CASGHGTEAFF
>TRBJ1-1|TRBV7-3
CASSLGRNTEAFF
>TRBJ1-2|TRBV19
CASSGTGDGYTF
>TRBJ1-3|TRBV5-6
CASTWDRGNTIYF
>TRBJ1-2|TRBV7-9
CASSFGLGQYGYTF
>TRBJ1-6|TRBV19
CASSMGRTGSVALHF
>TRBJ1-4|TRBV11-2
CASSYSDRGLVEKLFF
>TRBJ1-2|TRBV19
CASTLVGQGNYGYTF
>TRBJ2-2|TRBV5-1
CASSLVGTGELFF
>TRBJ1-1|TRBV27
CASRTQGARTFF
>TRBJ2-7|TRBV5-1
CASSLVRTGVGDEQYF
>TRBJ1-4|TRBV4-3
CASSQGTGWNEKLFF
>TRBJ1-3|TRBV6-6
CASSYSRSGNTIYF
>TRBJ1-3|TRBV6-5
CASSKVFSGNTIYF
>TRBJ1-1|TRBV6-5
CASNVLDRNTEAFF
>TRBJ2-7|TRBV28
CASSPGGTYEQYF
>TRBJ2-7|TRBV6-5
CASSYYGLLYF
>TRBJ1-6|TRBV21-1
CASSKGSRYNSPLHF
>TRBJ2-7|TRBV6-5
CASSLDVSYEQYF
>TRBJ1-6|TRBV19
CASNYGQGIYSPLHF
>TRBJ1-6|TRBV5-4
CASSFRTGTNNSPLHF
>TRBJ2-7|TRBV2
CASSTGDHEQYF
>TRBJ1-3|TRBV19
CASTSGVPGNTIYF
>TRBJ1-2|TRBV6-5
CASRTGEVGYTF
>TRBJ2-7|TRBV21-1
CASSITTGTGNYEQYF
>TRBJ2-7|TRBV18
CASSPATGGASYEQYF
>TRBJ2-1|TRBV7-3
CASSLGQYNEQFF
>TRBJ1-1|TRBV9
CASSVARGRNTEAFF
>TRBJ1-1|TRBV14
CASSPRGGTLMGPEAFF
>TRBJ2-1|TRBV6-5
CASTPGGVEQFF
>TRBJ1-5|TRBV10-3
CAIGDRREQPQHF
>TRBJ1-2|TRBV4-3
CASSQEGANYGYTF
>TRBJ1-3|TRBV4-1
CASSQGPNTIYF
>TRBJ1-3|TRBV10-3
CAIKLGSPSGNTIYF
>TRBJ1-5|TRBV21-1
CASSKKDSNQPQHF
>TRBJ2-7|TRBV10-3
CAISVEEYEQYF
>TRBJ2-5|TRBV18
CASSPQETQYF
>TRBJ1-3|TRBV5-1
CASSLFDRANSGNTIYF
>TRBJ1-5|TRBV5-1
CASSLEGGYQPQHF